Listed below are T cell receptor beta chains from one sample, sequenced in a study of T cell repertoires in cytomegalovirus infection. TCRdb re-called the reads through MiXCR, storing one row per CDR3 protein. The data contain some 600,000 distinct CDR3 sequences, 24% of them singletons. Sequences were obtained from CD8+ T cells from PBMCs. Receptors were obtained from a human donor in good health (CMV status not recorded). Some clones in this sample may be carry-over from other donors' samples. Both conserved end residues are part of each CDR3. D genes are given only for firm matches. The size entry is marked missing in some rows and otherwise reads once, few, many or a size class.

cdr3_nt cdr3_aa d_call j_call clone_size v_call
TGTGCCAGCTCACCACCTGAAAGGGCGAACACCGGGGAGCTGTTTTTT CASSPPERANTGELFF - TRBJ2-2 few TRBV18
TGTGCCAGCAGCCGAGGGGAGGCTAGCGGTGAGACCCAGTACTTC CASSRGEASGETQYF TRBD2 TRBJ2-5 few TRBV7-3
TGTGCCAGCAGCGTATCCCCCTCTTCACCCCTCCACTTT CASSVSPSSPLHF - TRBJ1-6 - TRBV9
TGCAGCGTTGAACCGGGACTAGCGGCAAATTACAATGAGCAGTTCTTC CSVEPGLAANYNEQFF TRBD2 TRBJ2-1 - TRBV29-1
TGCGCCAGCAGCCAGCTCGGACAGGGGAGCTATGGCTACACCTTC CASSQLGQGSYGYTF TRBD1 TRBJ1-2 - TRBV4-1
TGTGCCAGCAGTCCCCTCTGGTGGGAGACTGAAGCTTTCTTT CASSPLWWETEAFF - TRBJ1-1 few TRBV28
TGTGCCAGCGAGACGGGCTATGGCTACACCTTC CASETGYGYTF - TRBJ1-2 - TRBV6-2/TRBV6-3
TGTGTCAGCAGCTTATATGGACGGGCCCAAGAGACCCAGTACTTC CVSSLYGRAQETQYF - TRBJ2-5 - TRBV7-3
TGTGCCAGCAGGGAAACAGAATACACTGAAGCTTTCTTT CASRETEYTEAFF - TRBJ1-1 few TRBV6-2/TRBV6-3
TGTGCCAGCAGCCCTTCGGACTGGAGGACCCAGTACTTC CASSPSDWRTQYF - TRBJ2-5 - TRBV5-8
TGCAGTGCTAGAGCGAGGTACAATGAGCAGTTCTTC CSARARYNEQFF - TRBJ2-1 - TRBV20-1
TGCAGTGCTAGAGATAACAGAGCCTCTGGGGCCAACGTCCTGACTTTC CSARDNRASGANVLTF - TRBJ2-6 once TRBV20-1
TGCGCCAGCAGCCAAGATTTCACAGCGAGTGGCGGCTACACCTTC CASSQDFTASGGYTF - TRBJ1-2 - TRBV4-3
TGTGCCAGCAGCTCCCTCGGGGCCTTATGGGGCACAGATACGCAGTATTTT CASSSLGALWGTDTQYF - TRBJ2-3 - TRBV7-3
TGTGCCATCAGTGAGCGTGGGACTAGCGGGGACCCTAGGACCAAAAACATTCAGTACTTC CAISERGTSGDPRTKNIQYF TRBD2 TRBJ2-4 many TRBV10-3
TGTGCCAGCACCGTTCAGGGACAGGGGGCCACTGGGCTTAACTACGAGCAGTACTTC CASTVQGQGATGLNYEQYF TRBD1 TRBJ2-7 few TRBV2
TGTGCCAGCAGTTTAAAAAGGTTCCCGAATCTAGCGGGGGAGGGTACATTCCACAATGAGCAGTTCTTC CASSLKRFPNLAGEGTFHNEQFF TRBD2 TRBJ2-1 few TRBV28
TGTGCCAGCAGCTCCAGAGGGGGACAGTCGCGTGAAAAACTGTTTTTT CASSSRGGQSREKLFF TRBD1 TRBJ1-4 - TRBV7-9
TGTGCCAGCTCACCCCGGGACAGCCCTAACTATGGCTACACCTTC CASSPRDSPNYGYTF TRBD1 TRBJ1-2 - TRBV18
TGTGCCACCAGTGATTCCATCCAGGTCTCTGGGGCCAACGTCCTGACTTTC CATSDSIQVSGANVLTF - TRBJ2-6 - TRBV24-1
TGTGCCAGCAGACTACTAGCGGGGGGGTACGAGCAGTACTTC CASRLLAGGYEQYF TRBD2 TRBJ2-7 few TRBV2
TGTGCCAGCAGTGCGGGACAAGCCCCCGGGGAGCTGTTTTTT CASSAGQAPGELFF - TRBJ2-2 many TRBV6-6
TGCGCCAGCAGCCAAGAGGCGCCCTCCCGTAGGGATGAGCAGTTCTTC CASSQEAPSRRDEQFF - TRBJ2-1 many TRBV4-1
TGTGCCAGCAGCTTGAGGACTGAAGCTTTCTTT CASSLRTEAFF - TRBJ1-1 many TRBV7-9
TGTGCCACCACGAAGGGGGGAATGGCCGTCGACACAGATACGCAGTATTTT CATTKGGMAVDTDTQYF - TRBJ2-3 - TRBV2
TGTGCCAGCAGCTTAGGACAGGCCCCTGAGCCCCAGCATTTT CASSLGQAPEPQHF - TRBJ1-5 - TRBV7-9
TGTGCCAGCAGTCTGGCCTATCGAGACGAGGCTAACTATGGCTACACCTTC CASSLAYRDEANYGYTF - TRBJ1-2 - TRBV12-3/TRBV12-4
TGTGCCAGCAGCTACACAGGTCCACACTACGAGCAGTACTTC CASSYTGPHYEQYF - TRBJ2-7 - TRBV7-9
TGCAGTGCTAGAGATTTAGTTGGGCCAGATACGCAGTATTTT CSARDLVGPDTQYF - TRBJ2-3 - TRBV20-1
TGCGCCAGCAGCCGTGTTTCGGGAGTCGACGAGCAGTACTTC CASSRVSGVDEQYF - TRBJ2-7 - TRBV4-1
TGTGCCAGCAGCTTAGTGGCAGCGACCTACGAGCAGTACTTC CASSLVAATYEQYF - TRBJ2-7 many TRBV7-8
TGTGCCAGCAGCACGGCGGGGACACGAAATAATGAAAAACTGTTTTTT CASSTAGTRNNEKLFF - TRBJ1-4 - TRBV14
TGCAGTGCTAGCGGGGGGCCGACACCTGGCTACACCTTC CSASGGPTPGYTF - TRBJ1-2 - TRBV20-1
TGTGCCAGCAGGGGGACCTCCGGGAAGAACACTGAAGCTTTCTTT CASRGTSGKNTEAFF - TRBJ1-1 few TRBV2
TGTGCCAGCAGTTACCACCCTCAGGAGTACACTGAAGCTTTCTTT CASSYHPQEYTEAFF - TRBJ1-1 many TRBV6-2/TRBV6-3
TGCAGTGCTAGAGTAAAAGGGAGTACACCTGGCTACACCTTC CSARVKGSTPGYTF - TRBJ1-2 - TRBV20-1
TGCAGCGTTGAGGGGAGGGAGGGCTCCTACAATGAGCAGTTCTTC CSVEGREGSYNEQFF TRBD2 TRBJ2-1 - TRBV29-1